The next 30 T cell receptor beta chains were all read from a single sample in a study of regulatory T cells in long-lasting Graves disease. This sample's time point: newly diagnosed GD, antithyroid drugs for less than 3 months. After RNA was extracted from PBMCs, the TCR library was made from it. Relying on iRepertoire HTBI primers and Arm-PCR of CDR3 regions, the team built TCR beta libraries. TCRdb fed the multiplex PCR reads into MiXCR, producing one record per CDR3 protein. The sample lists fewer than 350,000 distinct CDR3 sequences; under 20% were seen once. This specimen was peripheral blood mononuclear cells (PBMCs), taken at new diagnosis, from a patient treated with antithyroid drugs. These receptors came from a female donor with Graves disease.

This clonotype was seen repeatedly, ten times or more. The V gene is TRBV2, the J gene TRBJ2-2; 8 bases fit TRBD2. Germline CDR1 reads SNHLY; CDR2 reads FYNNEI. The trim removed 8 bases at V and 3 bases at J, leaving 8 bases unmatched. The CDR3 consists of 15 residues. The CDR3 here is CASQREYGYTGELFF. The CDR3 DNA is TGTGCCAGCCAGCGGGAGTACGGGTACACCGGGGAGCTGTTTTTT.

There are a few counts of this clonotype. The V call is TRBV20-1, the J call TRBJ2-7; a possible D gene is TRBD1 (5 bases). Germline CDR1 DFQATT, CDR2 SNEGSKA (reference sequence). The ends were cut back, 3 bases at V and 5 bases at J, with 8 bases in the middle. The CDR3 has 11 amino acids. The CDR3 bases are TGCAGTGCTAGTAGACAGAACGAGCAGTACTTC. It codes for CSASRQNEQYF.

CDR3 region: CASSGQSSYNEQFF. The CDR3 DNA reads as TGTGCCAGCAGCGGACAGAGCTCCTACAATGAGCAGTTCTTC. The chain has TRBV6-1 and TRBJ2-1, with D tentatively TRBD1 (6 bases). Germline-derived CDR1 and CDR2 are MNHNS and SASEGT. The CDR3 contains 14 residues. Deletions cut 6 bases from V and 0 bases from J, with 9 bases between.

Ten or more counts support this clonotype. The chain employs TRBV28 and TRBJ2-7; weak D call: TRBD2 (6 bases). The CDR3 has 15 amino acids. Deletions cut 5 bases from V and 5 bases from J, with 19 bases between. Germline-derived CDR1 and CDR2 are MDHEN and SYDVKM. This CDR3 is CASSRPLARRDEQYF. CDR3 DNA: TGTGCCAGCAGTCGACCGCTGGCCCGGAGGGACGAGCAGTACTTC.

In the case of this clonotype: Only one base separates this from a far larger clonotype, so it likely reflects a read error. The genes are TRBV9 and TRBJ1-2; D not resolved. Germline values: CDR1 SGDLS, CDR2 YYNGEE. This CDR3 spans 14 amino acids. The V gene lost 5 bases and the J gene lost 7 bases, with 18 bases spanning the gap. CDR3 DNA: TGTGCCAGCAGTTTAAGTGGGCGGGGTGGTGGCTACACCTTC. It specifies CASSLSGRGGGYTF.

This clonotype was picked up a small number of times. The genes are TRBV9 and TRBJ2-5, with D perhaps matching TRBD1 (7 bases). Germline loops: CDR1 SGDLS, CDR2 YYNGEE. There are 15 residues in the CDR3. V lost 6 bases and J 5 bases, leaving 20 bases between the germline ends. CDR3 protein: CASMGRLQGGETQYF. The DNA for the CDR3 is TGTGCCAGCATGGGGAGACTTCAGGGGGGCGAGACCCAGTACTTC. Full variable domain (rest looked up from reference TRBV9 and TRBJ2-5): DSGVTQTPKHLITATGQRVTLRCSPRSGDLSVYWYQQSLDQGLQFLIQYYNGEERAKGNILERFSAQQFPDLHSELNLSSLELGDSALYFCASMGRLQGGETQYFGPGTRLLVL.

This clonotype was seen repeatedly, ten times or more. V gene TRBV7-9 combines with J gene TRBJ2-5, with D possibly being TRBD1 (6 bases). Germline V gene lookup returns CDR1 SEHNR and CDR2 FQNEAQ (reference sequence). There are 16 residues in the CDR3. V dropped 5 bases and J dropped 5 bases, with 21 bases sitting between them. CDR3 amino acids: CASSVKHGQSQETQYF. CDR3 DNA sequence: TGTGCCAGCAGCGTCAAACACGGACAGTCCCAGGAGACCCAGTACTTC.

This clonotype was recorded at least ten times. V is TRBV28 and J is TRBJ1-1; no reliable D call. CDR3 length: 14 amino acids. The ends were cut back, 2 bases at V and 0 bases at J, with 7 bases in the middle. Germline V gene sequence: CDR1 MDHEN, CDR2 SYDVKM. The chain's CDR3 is CASSLLTMNTEAFF. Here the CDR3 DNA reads TGTGCCAGCAGTTTACTAACCATGAACACTGAAGCTTTCTTT.

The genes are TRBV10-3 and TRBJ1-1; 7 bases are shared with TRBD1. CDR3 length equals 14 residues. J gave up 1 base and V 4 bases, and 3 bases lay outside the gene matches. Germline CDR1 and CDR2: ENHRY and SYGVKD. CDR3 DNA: TGTGCCATCAGTGGACAGGGCGGGAACACTGAAGCTTTCTTT. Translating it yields CAISGQGGNTEAFF.

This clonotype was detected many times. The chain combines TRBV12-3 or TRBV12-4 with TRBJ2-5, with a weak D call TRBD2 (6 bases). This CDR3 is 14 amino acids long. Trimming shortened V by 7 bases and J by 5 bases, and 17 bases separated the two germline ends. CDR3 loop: CASTLGGALETQYF. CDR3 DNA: TGTGCCAGCACCCTGGGGGGTGCTCTGGAGACCCAGTACTTC.

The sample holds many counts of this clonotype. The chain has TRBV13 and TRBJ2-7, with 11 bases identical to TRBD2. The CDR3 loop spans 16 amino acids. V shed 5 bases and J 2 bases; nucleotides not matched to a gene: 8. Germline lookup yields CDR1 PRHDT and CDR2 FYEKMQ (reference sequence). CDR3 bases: TGTGCCAGCAGCGACACCGGGACTAGCGGCCCCTACGAGCAGTACTTC. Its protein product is CASSDTGTSGPYEQYF.

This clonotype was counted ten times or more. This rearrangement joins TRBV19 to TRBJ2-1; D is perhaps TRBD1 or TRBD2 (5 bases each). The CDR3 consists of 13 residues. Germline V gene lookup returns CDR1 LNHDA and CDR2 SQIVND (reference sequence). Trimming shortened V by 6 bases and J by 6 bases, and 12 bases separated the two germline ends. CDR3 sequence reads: CASSGTVGNEQFF. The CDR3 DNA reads TGTGCCAGTAGCGGGACGGTAGGCAATGAGCAGTTCTTC.

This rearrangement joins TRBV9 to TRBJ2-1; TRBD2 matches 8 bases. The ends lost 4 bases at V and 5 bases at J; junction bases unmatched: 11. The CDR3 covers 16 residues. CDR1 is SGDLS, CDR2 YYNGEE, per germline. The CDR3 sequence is CASSPSAGASHNEQFF. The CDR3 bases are TGTGCCAGCAGCCCCTCAGCGGGAGCTAGCCACAATGAGCAGTTCTTC.

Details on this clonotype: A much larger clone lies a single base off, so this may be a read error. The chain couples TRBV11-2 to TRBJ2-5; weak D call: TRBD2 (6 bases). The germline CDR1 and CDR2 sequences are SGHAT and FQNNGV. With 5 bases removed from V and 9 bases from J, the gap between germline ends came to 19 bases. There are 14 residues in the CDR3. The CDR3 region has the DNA TGTGCCAGCAGCCACGGGCCCTCCGGGGAGGCCCAGTACTTC. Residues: CASSHGPSGEAQYF.

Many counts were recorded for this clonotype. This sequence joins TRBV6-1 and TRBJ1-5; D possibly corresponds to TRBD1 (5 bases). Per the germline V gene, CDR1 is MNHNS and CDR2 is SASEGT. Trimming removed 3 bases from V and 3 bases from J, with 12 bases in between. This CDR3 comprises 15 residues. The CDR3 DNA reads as TGTGCCAGCAGTGATCGGGCAGGGTACAATCAGCCCCAGCATTTT. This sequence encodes CASSDRAGYNQPQHF.

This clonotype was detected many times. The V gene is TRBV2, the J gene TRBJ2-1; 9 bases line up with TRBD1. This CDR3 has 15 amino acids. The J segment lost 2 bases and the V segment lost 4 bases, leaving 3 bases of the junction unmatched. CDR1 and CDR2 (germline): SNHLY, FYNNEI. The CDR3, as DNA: TGTGCCAGCAGTGCCGACAGGGGGGCCTACAATGAGCAGTTCTTC. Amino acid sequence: CASSADRGAYNEQFF. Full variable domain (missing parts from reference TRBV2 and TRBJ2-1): EPEVTQTPSHQVTQMGQEVILRCVPISNHLYFYWYRQILGQKVEFLVSFYNNEISEKSEIFDDQFSVERPDGSNFTLKIRSTKLEDSAMYFCASSADRGAYNEQFFGPGTRLTVL.

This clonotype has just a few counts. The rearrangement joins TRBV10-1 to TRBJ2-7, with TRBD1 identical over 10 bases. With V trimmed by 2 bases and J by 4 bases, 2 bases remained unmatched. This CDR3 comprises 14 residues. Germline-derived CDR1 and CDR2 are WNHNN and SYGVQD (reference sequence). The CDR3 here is CASSEGQGVYEQYF. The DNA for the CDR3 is TGCGCCAGCAGTGAGGGACAGGGGGTATACGAGCAGTACTTC.

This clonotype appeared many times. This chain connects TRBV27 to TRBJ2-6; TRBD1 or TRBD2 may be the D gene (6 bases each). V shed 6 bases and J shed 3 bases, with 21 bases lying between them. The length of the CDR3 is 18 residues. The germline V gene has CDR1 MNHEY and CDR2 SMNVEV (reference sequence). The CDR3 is CASRETGGDSVGANVLTF. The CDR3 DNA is TGTGCCAGCAGGGAGACAGGAGGGGATAGTGTTGGGGCCAACGTCCTGACTTTC.

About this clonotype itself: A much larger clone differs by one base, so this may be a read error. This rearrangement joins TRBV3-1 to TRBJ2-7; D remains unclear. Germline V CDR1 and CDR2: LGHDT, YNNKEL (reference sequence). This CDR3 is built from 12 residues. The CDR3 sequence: CGSSRSSAEQYF. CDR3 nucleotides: TGTGGCAGCAGCCGTTCCTCGGCTGAGCAGTACTTC.

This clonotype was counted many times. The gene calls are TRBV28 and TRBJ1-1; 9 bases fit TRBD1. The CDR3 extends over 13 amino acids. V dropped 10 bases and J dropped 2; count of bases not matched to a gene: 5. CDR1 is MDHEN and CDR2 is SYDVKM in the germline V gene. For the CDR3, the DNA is TGTGCCATTCGGGACAGGGAAAACACTGAAGCTTTCTTT. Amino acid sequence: CAIRDRENTEAFF.

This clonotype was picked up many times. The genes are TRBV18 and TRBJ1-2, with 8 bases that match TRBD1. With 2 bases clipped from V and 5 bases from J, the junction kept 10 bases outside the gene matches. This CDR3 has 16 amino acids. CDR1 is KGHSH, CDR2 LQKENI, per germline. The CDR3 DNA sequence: TGTGCCAGCTCACCAGACACCTCAGGGGGCCAATATGGCTACACCTTC. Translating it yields CASSPDTSGGQYGYTF.

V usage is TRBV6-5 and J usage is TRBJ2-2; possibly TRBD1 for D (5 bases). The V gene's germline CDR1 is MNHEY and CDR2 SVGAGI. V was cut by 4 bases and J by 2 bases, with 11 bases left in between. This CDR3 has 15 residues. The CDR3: CASSLPDSNTGELFF. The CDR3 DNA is TGTGCCAGCAGTTTGCCAGACAGCAACACCGGGGAGCTGTTTTTT.

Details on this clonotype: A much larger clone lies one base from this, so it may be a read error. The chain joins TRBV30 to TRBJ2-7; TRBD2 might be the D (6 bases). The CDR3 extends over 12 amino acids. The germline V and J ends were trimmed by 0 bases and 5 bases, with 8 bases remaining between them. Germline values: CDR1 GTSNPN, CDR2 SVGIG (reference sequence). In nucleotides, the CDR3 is TGTGCCTGGAGTGTACAGCGGGACGAGCAGTACTTC. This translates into CAWSVQRDEQYF.

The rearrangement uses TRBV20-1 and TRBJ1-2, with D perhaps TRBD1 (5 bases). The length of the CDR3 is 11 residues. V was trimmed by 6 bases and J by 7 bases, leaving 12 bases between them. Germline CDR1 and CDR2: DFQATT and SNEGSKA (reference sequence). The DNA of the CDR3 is TGCAGTGCAAAACAGGTCCTTGGCTACACCTTC. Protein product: CSAKQVLGYTF.

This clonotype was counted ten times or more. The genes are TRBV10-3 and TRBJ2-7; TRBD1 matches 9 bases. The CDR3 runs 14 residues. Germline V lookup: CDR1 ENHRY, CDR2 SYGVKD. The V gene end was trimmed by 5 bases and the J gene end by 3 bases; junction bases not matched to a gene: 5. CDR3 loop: CAISPGQGNYEQYF. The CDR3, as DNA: TGTGCCATCAGTCCGGGACAGGGTAACTACGAGCAGTACTTC.

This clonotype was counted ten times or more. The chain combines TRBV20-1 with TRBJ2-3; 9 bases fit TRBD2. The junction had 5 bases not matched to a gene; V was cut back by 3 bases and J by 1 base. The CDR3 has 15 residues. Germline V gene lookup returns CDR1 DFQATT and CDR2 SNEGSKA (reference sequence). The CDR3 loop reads CSASRRLAGTDTQYF. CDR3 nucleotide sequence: TGCAGTGCTAGTCGCAGACTAGCGGGCACAGATACGCAGTATTTT.

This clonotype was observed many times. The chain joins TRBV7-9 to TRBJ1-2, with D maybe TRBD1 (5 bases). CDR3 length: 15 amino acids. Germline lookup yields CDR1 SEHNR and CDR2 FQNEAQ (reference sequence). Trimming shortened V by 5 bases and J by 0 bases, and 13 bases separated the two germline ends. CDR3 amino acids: CASSRWDEANYGYTF. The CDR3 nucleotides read TGTGCCAGCAGCCGATGGGACGAAGCTAACTATGGCTACACCTTC.

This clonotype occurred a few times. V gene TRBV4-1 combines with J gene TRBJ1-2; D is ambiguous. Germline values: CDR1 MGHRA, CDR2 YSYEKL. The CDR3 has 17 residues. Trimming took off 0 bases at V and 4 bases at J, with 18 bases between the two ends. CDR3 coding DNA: TGCGCCAGCAGCCAAGAAGGTCCCGAGGGAGATATCTATGGCTACACCTTC. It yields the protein CASSQEGPEGDIYGYTF.

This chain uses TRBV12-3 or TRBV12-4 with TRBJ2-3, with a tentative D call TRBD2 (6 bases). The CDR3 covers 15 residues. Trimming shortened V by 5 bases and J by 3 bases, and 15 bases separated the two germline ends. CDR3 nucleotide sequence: TGTGCCAGCAGTACCGGGACTGCAGTTACAGATACGCAGTATTTT. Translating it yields CASSTGTAVTDTQYF.

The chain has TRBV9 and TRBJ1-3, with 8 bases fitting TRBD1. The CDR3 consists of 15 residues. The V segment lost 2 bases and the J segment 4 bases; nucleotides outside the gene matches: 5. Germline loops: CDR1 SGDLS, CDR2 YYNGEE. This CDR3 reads CASSVQGARGNTIYF. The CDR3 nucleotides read TGTGCCAGCAGCGTTCAGGGGGCGCGAGGAAACACCATATATTTT.